This T cell receptor beta chain derives from a study of molecular identifiers for immune sequencing clone quantification. Broader study findings: Identical TCR molecules that share a barcode could lead to an underestimation of highly expanded clone sizes. Spiked Jurkat TCR RNA equivalent to one cell was reportedly detectable in some 960,000 naive cells.

In its sample, this clonotype was seen many times. The antigen is unknown. TCRdb re-called the PCR reads through MiXCR, storing one row per CDR3 protein. Here the sample spans about 640,000 distinct CDR3 sequences, just under 20% being singletons. Germline CDR1 reads MDHEN; CDR2 reads SYDVKM. This CDR3 spans 16 amino acids. Losses at the gene ends were 6 bases for V and 2 bases for J; bases not matched to a gene: 13. Sorted cells numbering 20,000 to 1,000,000, with 10%, 30% or 50% RNA, yielded the naive CD8 libraries. Sequencing used naive CD8+ T cells from blood, with Jurkat cell RNA spiked in. Subset defined: FACS-sorted CD8+CD4-CCR7+CD45RA+ naive T cells. V gene TRBV28 combines with J gene TRBJ2-7; 7 bases agree with TRBD2. This clonotype was sampled from a human donor in good health. Some libraries in this study had Jurkat cell RNA spiked in. The CDR3 protein is CASSGRSSVRPYEQYF. CDR3 in DNA: TGTGCCAGCAGCGGGAGGAGTTCGGTTCGACCCTACGAGCAGTACTTC.